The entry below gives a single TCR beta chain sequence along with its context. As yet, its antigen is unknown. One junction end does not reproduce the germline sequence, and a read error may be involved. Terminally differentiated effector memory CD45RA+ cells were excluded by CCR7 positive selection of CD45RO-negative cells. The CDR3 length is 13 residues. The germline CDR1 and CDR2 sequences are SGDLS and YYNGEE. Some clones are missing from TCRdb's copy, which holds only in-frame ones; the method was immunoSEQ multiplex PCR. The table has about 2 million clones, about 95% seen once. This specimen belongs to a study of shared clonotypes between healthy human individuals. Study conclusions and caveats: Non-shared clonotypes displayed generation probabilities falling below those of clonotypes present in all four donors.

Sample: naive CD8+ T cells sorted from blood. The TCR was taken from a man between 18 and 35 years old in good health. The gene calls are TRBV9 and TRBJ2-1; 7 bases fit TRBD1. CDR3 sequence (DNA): TGTGCCAGCAGCTCGGACAGGATGACCCATTTGGTCTTC. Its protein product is CASSSDRMTHLVF.